The present T cell receptor beta chain was sequenced within a study of blood T cell repertoires in COVID-19. Study overall: Recovered Cohort 3 donors showed two negative PCRs, clearance, or symptom resolution. T cells, B-cell-depleted T cells, or PBMCs supplied cDNA or gDNA.

In the original workflow: How many nucleated cells were present was estimated from reference gene primer amplification. Here immunoSEQ multiplex PCR was the method, and the copy in TCRdb shows in-frame clones only, minus some. The V and J calls and the clone size are those of that table, but D and trimming were determined from the DNA. The table records 250,000 to 300,000 clones, approximately 90% of them present only once. Germline values: CDR1 SNHLY, CDR2 FYNNEI. The CDR3 runs 15 residues. The ends were cut back, 1 base at V and 3 bases at J, with 9 bases in the middle. Specimen: PBMCs or T cells enriched from blood (not recorded which). This sequence originates from a woman between 55 and 75 years old in a cohort exposed to, infected with or recovered from COVID-19 (not recorded which). The chain recombines TRBV2 with TRBJ1-4; unclear D gene. The CDR3 protein is CASSEGGASNEKLFF. CDR3 DNA sequence: TGTGCCAGCAGTGAAGGAGGAGCGTCTAATGAAAAACTGTTTTTT.